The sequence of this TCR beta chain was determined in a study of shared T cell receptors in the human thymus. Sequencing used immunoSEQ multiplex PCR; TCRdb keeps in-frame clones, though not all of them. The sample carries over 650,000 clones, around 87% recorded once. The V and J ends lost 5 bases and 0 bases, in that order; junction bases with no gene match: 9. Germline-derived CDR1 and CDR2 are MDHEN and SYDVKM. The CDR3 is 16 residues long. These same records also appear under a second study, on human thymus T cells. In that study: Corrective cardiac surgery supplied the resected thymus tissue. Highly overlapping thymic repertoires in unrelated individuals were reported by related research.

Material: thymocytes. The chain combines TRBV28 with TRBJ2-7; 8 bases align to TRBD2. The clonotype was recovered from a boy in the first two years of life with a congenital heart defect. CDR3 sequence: CASSPKGSGTSYEQYF. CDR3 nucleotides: TGTGCCAGCAGTCCGAAAGGTAGCGGGACCTCCTACGAGCAGTACTTC.